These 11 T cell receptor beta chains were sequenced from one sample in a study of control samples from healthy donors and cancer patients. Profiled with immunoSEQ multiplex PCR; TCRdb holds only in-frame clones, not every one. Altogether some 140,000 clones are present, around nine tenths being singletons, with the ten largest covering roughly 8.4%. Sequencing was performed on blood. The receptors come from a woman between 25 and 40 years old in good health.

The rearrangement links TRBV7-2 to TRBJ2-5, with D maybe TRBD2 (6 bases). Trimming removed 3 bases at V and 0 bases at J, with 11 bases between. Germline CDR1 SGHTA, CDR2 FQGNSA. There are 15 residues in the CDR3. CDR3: CASSFSGVDQETQYF. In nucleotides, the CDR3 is TGTGCCAGCAGCTTTTCGGGAGTGGACCAAGAGACCCAGTACTTC.

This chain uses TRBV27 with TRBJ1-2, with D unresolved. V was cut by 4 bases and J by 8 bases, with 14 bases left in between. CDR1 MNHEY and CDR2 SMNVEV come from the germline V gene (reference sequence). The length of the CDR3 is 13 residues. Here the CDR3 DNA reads TGTGCCAGCAGTTCGGACTCTGCCGTGGGCTACACCTTC. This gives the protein CASSSDSAVGYTF.

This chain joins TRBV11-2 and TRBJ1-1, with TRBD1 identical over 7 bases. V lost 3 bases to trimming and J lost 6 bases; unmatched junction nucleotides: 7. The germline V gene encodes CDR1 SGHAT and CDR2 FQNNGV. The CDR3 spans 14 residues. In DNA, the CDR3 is TGTGCCAGCAGCTTTCTCAGGGGGGTGGCTGAAGCTTTCTTT. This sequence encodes CASSFLRGVAEAFF.

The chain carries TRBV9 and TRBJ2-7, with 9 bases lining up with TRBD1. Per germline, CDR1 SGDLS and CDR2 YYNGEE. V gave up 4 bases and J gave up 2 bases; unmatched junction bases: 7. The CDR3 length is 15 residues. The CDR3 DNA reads TGTGCCAGCAGCCCCTCGACAGGGGGGACCTACGAGCAGTACTTC. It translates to CASSPSTGGTYEQYF.

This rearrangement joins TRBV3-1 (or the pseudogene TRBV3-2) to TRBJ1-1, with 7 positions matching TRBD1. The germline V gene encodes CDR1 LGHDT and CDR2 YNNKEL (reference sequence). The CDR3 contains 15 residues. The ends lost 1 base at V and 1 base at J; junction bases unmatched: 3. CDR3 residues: CASSQVGTANTEAFF. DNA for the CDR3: TGTGCCAGCAGCCAAGTAGGGACAGCGAACACTGAAGCTTTCTTT.

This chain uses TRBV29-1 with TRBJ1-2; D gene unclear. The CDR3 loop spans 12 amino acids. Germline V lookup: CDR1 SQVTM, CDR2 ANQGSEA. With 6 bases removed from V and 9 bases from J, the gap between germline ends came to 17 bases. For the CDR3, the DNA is TGCAGCGTCGGCGATACTCAGGAGAGCTACACCTTC. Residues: CSVGDTQESYTF.

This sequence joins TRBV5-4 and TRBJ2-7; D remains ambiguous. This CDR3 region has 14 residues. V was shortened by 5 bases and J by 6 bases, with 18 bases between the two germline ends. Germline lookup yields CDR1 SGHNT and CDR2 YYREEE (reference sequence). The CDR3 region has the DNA TGTGCCAGCAGTCTCTTAAAGGCAAACGGCGAGCAGTACTTC. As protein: CASSLLKANGEQYF.

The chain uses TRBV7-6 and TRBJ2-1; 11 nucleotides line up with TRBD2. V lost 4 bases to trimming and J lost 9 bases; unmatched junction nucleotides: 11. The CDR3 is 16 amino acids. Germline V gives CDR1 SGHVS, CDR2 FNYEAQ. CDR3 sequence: CASSSLSSGRRGEQFF. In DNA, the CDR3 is TGTGCCAGCAGCTCCTTATCTAGCGGGAGGAGGGGTGAGCAGTTCTTC.

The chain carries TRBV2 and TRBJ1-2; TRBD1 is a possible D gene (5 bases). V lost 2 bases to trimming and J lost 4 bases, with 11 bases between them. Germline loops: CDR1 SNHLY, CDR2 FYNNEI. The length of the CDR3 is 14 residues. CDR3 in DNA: TGTGCCAGCAGTGAAAAGGTGCAGGGCTATGGCTACACCTTC. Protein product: CASSEKVQGYGYTF.

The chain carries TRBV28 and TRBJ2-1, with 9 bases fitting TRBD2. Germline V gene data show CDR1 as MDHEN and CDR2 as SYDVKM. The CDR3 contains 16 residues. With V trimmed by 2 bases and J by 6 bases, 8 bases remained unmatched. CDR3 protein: CASSLGGTSFGNEQFF. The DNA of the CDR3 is TGTGCCAGCAGTTTAGGGGGGACTAGCTTTGGCAATGAGCAGTTCTTC.

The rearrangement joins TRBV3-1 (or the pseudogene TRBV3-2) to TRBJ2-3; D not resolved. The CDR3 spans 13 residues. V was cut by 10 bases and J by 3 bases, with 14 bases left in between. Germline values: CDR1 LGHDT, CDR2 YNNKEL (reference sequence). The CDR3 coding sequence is TGTGCCACGGGCCCCGCGAAGACAGATACGCAGTATTTT. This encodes CATGPAKTDTQYF.